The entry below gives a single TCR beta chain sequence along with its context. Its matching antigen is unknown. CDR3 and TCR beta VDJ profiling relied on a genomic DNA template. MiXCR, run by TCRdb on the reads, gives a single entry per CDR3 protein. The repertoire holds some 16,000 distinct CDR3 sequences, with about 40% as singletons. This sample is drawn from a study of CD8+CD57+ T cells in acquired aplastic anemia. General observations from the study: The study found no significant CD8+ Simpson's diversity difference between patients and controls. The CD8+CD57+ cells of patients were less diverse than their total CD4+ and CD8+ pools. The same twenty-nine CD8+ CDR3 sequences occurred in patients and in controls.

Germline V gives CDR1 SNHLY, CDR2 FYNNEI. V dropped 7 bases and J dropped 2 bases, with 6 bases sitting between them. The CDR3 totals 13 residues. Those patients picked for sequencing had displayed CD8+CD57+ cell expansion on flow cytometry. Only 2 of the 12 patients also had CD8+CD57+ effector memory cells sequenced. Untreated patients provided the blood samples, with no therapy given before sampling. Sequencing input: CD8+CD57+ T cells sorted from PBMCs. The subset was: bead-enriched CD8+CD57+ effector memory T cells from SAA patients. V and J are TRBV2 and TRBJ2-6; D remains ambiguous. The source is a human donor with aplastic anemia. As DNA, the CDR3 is TGTGCCAGCAAAGGGCCTGGGGCCAACGTCCTGACTTTC. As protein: CASKGPGANVLTF.